One and the same sample provided the 14 T cell receptor beta chains below, sequenced in a study of T cell responses to AZD1222 COVID-19 vaccine (dated by TCRdb to the early 2020s). The library was produced with the immunoSEQ multiplex PCR assay. TCRdb obtained this table from immuneACCESS and retained in-frame rearrangements with V and J assigned. These tables miss some clones; where compared with another copy, unresolved V genes account for less than half of the shortfall, and the remainder is unexplained. A total of under 130,000 clones appear in this sample, roughly 87% of them only once. The ten largest clones add up to 44% of the sample. The label giving this sample's time point can be read as: about 28 days (+/-7) after the second vaccine dose. Sequenced here: peripheral blood, sampled 28 days after the second AZD1222 dose. The receptors were sampled from an adult who received the AZD1222 COVID-19 vaccine.

The gene calls are TRBV5-1 and TRBJ1-2; 9 nucleotides align to TRBD1. The CDR3 consists of 16 residues. With 0 bases clipped from V and 4 bases from J, the junction kept 7 bases outside the gene matches. Germline-derived CDR1 and CDR2 are SGHRS and YFSETQ. CDR3 amino acids: CASSLGGTGLGYGYTF. DNA of the CDR3: TGCGCCAGCAGCTTGGGTGGGACAGGGCTCGGCTATGGCTACACCTTC.

This chain links TRBV11-2 with TRBJ2-1; a weak D match, TRBD1 (5 bases). Germline CDR1 SGHAT, CDR2 FQNNGV. The CDR3 runs 16 residues. V shed 3 bases and J shed 6 bases, with 18 bases lying between them. The CDR3 sequence is CASSFPVAGKINEQFF. CDR3 sequence (DNA): TGTGCCAGCAGCTTCCCAGTTGCAGGGAAAATCAATGAGCAGTTCTTC.

This clone was recorded only once. The chain employs TRBV5-1 and TRBJ2-5; D may correspond to TRBD1 or TRBD2 (5 bases each). Germline values: CDR1 SGHRS, CDR2 YFSETQ. CDR3 size: 14 residues. Trimming took 1 base from V and 5 from J, leaving 12 bases between them. In DNA, the CDR3 is TGCGCCAGCAGCTTGAACCCGGGACCGGAGACCCAGTACTTC. It is translated as CASSLNPGPETQYF. The full variable domain, its missing parts supplied by reference TRBV5-1 and TRBJ2-5, is KAGVTQTPRYLIKTRGQQVTLSCSPISGHRSVSWYQQTPGQGLQFLFEYFSETQRNKGNFPGRFSGRQFSNSRSEMNVSTLELGDSALYLCASSLNPGPETQYFGPGTRLLVL.

This rearrangement joins TRBV15 to TRBJ2-7; 9 bases are a match to TRBD2. From germline, CDR1 is LNHNV and CDR2 YYDKDF (reference sequence). The V gene end was trimmed by 1 base and the J gene end by 3 bases; junction bases not matched to a gene: 4. The length of the CDR3 is 15 residues. CDR3 sequence: CATSRVAGGNYEQYF. The CDR3 DNA reads TGTGCCACCAGCAGAGTTGCGGGAGGGAACTACGAGCAGTACTTC.

The chain is built from TRBV6-5 and TRBJ2-5, with D perhaps TRBD2 (6 bases). This CDR3 has 15 residues. V was shortened by 2 bases and J by 5 bases, with 15 bases between the two germline ends. The V gene's germline CDR1 is MNHEY and CDR2 SVGAGI. For the CDR3, the DNA is TGTGCCAGCAGTTACGCGGAGTGGGGGAGGGAGACCCAGTACTTC. Translating it yields CASSYAEWGRETQYF.

This chain links TRBV19 with TRBJ1-1; no clear D gene. Looked up from germline, CDR1 is LNHDA and CDR2 is SQIVND (reference sequence). This CDR3 has 14 residues. With 1 base removed from V and 1 base from J, the gap between germline ends came to 7 bases. DNA of the CDR3: TGTGCCAGTAGTATAGGTAGCCGGAACACTGAAGCTTTCTTT. Amino acids: CASSIGSRNTEAFF.

The chain combines TRBV5-5 with TRBJ2-7; a weak D match, TRBD2 (5 bases). CDR1 is SGHKS and CDR2 is YYEKEE in the germline V gene (reference sequence). V dropped 2 bases and J dropped 0 bases, with 12 bases sitting between them. CDR3 size: 15 residues. The CDR3 coding sequence is TGTGCCAGCAGCTTACGAGGGCCAAGCTCCTACGAGCAGTACTTC. Protein: CASSLRGPSSYEQYF.

The CDR3 loop is CASGLGTGELNTIYF. CDR3 DNA: TGCGCCAGCGGATTAGGGACAGGGGAGCTGAACACCATATATTTT. The V gene is TRBV10-2, the J gene TRBJ1-3; the match to TRBD1 covers 10 bases. V trimming: 8 bases; J trimming: 7 bases; junction bases outside the gene matches: 11. The germline V gene encodes CDR1 WSHSY and CDR2 SAAADI. This CDR3 has 15 residues.

The chain combines TRBV28 with TRBJ2-3, with D possibly matching TRBD2 (5 bases). The CDR3 totals 12 residues. Trimming took off 3 bases at V and 14 bases at J, with 15 bases between the two ends. Germline V gene sequence: CDR1 MDHEN, CDR2 SYDVKM. The CDR3 is CASSFPRDYPYF. The CDR3 nucleotides read TGTGCCAGCAGTTTCCCCCGGGATTACCCGTATTTT. Supplemented by reference TRBV28 and TRBJ2-3, the full variable domain reads DVKVTQSSRYLVKRTGEKVFLECVQDMDHENMFWYRQDPGLGLRLIYFSYDVKMKEKGDIPEGYSVSREKKERFSLILESASTNQTSMYLCASSFPRDYPYFGPGTRLTVL.

The J gene is TRBJ2-1, the V gene TRBV18; D is uncertain. This CDR3 comprises 14 residues. Deletions cut 6 bases from V and 9 bases from J, with 18 bases between. CDR1 is KGHSH and CDR2 is LQKENI in the germline V gene. The CDR3 DNA is TGTGCCAGCTCCAGATCTCTCGGAGAGGTTGAGCAGTTCTTC. As protein: CASSRSLGEVEQFF.

The V and J genes are TRBV19 and TRBJ2-7, with no clear D. In germline, CDR1 is LNHDA, CDR2 SQIVND (reference sequence). Trimming cost V 1 base and J 6 bases, with 10 bases left between them. This CDR3 comprises 13 residues. The CDR3 protein is CASSIVGSREQYF. The CDR3, as DNA: TGTGCCAGTAGTATAGTAGGCTCGCGCGAGCAGTACTTC.

This clone was detected only once. This chain connects TRBV24-1 to TRBJ2-1; the D gene is possibly TRBD2 (6 bases). The germline gives CDR1 KGHDR, CDR2 SFDVKD. Trimming cost V 4 bases and J 5 bases, with 11 bases left between them. The CDR3 runs 14 residues. CDR3 nucleotides: TGTGCCACCAGTGAGGCCGGGACTCACAATGAGCAGTTCTTC. This translates into CATSEAGTHNEQFF.

Of note for this clone: The sample contains more than one DNA sequence encoding this CDR3. The genes are TRBV27 and TRBJ1-1; 11 bases agree with TRBD1. Germline assignment: CDR1 MNHEY and CDR2 SMNVEV (reference sequence). This CDR3 spans 14 amino acids. V lost 2 bases to trimming and J lost 5 bases; unmatched junction nucleotides: 1. The CDR3 DNA reads TGTGCCAGCAGTTTAGGGACAGGGGGTACTGAAGCTTTCTTT. It codes for CASSLGTGGTEAFF.

The gene calls are TRBV28 and TRBJ1-5; D is unresolved. Trimming took 3 bases from V and 7 from J, leaving 10 bases between them. The germline V gene has CDR1 MDHEN and CDR2 SYDVKM. This CDR3 comprises 13 residues. Here the CDR3 reads CASSLLGSQPQHF. CDR3 DNA: TGTGCCAGCAGTTTGTTGGGTTCCCAGCCCCAGCATTTT. The variable domain in full, completed from reference TRBV28 and TRBJ1-5, reads DVKVTQSSRYLVKRTGEKVFLECVQDMDHENMFWYRQDPGLGLRLIYFSYDVKMKEKGDIPEGYSVSREKKERFSLILESASTNQTSMYLCASSLLGSQPQHFGDGTRLSIL.